This T cell receptor (beta chain) stems from a study of blood T cells in healthy people across ages. V was clipped by 5 bases and J by 0 bases, with 11 bases between them. Germline CDR1 is PRHDT and CDR2 is FYEKMQ (reference sequence). The CDR3 runs to 15 residues. This clonotype was counted a few times. Using a J-beta primer mix together with a sample-barcoded 5' primer, a second PCR was run for roughly 7 to 12 cycles. TCRdb re-called the 5' RACE reads through MiXCR, storing one row per CDR3 protein. The sample yields approximately 800,000 distinct CDR3 sequences, around 62% seen once. This sequence originates from a man between 25 and 39 years old in good health. The chain combines TRBV13 with TRBJ2-1, with D perhaps matching TRBD1 (6 bases). Specimen: blood. CDR3 nucleotides: TGTGCCAGCAGCCCCGGACAGTACTCCTACAATGAGCAGTTCTTC. This translates into CASSPGQYSYNEQFF.